This T cell receptor (beta chain) stems from a study of blood T cell repertoires in COVID-19. Study-wide background: Spain, Italy and the United States supplied samples that represented acute and convalescent COVID-19. PBMCs, B-cell-depleted T cells, or T cells provided the cDNA or gDNA that made up the material.

Authors' analysis steps: Reference gene primer amplification gave estimated nucleated cell counts. Repertoires were generated with immunoSEQ multiplex PCR, while TCRdb's copy carries only in-frame clones and drops some. V and J calls and clone size are those listed in that table; D and trimming were worked out from the DNA. The sample lists fewer than 300,000 clones; 80% to 95% were seen once. There are 17 residues in the CDR3. From germline, CDR1 is SGDLS and CDR2 YYNGEE. V lost 3 bases and J lost 4; bases outside the gene matches: 12. The rearrangement uses TRBV9 and TRBJ1-3; 8 nucleotides align to TRBD1. The sequencing input was peripheral blood. The clonotype comes from a woman aged 25 to 39 with COVID-19, enrolled during active disease. Here the CDR3 reads CASSAKLTGDFGNTIYF. CDR3 nucleotide sequence: TGTGCCAGCAGCGCGAAGCTGACAGGGGACTTCGGAAACACCATATATTTT.